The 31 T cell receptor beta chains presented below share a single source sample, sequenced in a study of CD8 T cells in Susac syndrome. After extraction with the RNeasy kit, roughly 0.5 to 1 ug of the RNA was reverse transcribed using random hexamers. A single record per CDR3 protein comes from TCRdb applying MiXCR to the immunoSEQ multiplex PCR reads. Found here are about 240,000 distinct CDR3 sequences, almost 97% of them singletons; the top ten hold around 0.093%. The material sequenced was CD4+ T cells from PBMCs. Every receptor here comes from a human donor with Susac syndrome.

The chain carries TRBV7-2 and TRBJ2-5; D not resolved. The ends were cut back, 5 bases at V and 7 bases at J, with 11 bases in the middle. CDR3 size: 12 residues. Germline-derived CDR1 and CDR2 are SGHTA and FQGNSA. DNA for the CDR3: TGTGCCAGCAGCCTAAGAGTTGGGACCCAGTACTTC. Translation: CASSLRVGTQYF.

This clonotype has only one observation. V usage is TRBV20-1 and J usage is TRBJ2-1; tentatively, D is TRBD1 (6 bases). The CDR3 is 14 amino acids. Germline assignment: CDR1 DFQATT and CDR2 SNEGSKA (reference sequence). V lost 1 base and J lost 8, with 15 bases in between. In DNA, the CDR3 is TGCAGTGCTAGAGTGCTGGAACAGGGCGATGAGCAGTTCTTC. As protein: CSARVLEQGDEQFF.

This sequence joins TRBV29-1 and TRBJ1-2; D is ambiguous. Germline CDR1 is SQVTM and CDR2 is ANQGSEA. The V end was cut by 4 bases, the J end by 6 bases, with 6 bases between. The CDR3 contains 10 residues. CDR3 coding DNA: TGCAGCGTTGCAGTGAATGGCTACACCTTC. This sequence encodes CSVAVNGYTF. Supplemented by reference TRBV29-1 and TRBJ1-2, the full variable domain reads SAVISQKPSRDICQRGTSLTIQCQVDSQVTMMFWYRQQPGQSLTLIATANQGSEATYESGFVIDKFPISRPNLTFSTLTVSNMSPEDSSIYLCSVAVNGYTFGSGTRLTVV.

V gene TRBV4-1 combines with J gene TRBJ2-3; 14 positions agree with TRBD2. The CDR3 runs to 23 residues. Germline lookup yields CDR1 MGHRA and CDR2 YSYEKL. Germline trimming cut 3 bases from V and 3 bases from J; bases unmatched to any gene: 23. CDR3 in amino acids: CASSQEPSPSTSGRARETDTQYF. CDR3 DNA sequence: TGCGCCAGCAGCCAGGAACCCTCGCCCTCGACTAGCGGGAGGGCCAGGGAGACAGATACGCAGTATTTT.

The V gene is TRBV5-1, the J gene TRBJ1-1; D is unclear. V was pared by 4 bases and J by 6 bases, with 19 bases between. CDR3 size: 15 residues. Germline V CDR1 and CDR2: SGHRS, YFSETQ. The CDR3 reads CASSRAAVERAEAFF. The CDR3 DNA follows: TGCGCCAGCAGCCGGGCCGCGGTCGAGAGGGCTGAAGCTTTCTTT.

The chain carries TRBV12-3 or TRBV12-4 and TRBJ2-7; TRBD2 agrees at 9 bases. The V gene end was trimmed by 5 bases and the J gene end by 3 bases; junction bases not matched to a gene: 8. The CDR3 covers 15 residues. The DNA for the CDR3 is TGTGCCAGCAGTCCCTGGCTAGCGGGACGCTACGAGCAGTACTTC. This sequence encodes CASSPWLAGRYEQYF.

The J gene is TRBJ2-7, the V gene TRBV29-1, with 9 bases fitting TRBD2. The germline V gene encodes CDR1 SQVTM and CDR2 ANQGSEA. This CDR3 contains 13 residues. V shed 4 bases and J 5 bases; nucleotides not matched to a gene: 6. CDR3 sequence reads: CSVAQGLADEQYF. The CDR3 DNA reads TGCAGCGTTGCACAGGGACTAGCAGACGAGCAGTACTTC.

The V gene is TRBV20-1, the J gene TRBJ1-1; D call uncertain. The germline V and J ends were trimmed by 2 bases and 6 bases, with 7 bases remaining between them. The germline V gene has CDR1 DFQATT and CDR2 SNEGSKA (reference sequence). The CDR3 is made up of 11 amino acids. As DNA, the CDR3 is TGCAGTGCTAGATCGCGGCCTGAAGCTTTCTTT. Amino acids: CSARSRPEAFF.

The CDR3 DNA is TGTGCCAGCAGTTTCGAGAGGAGACCCCAGCATTTT. Residues: CASSFERRPQHF. The chain has TRBV12-3 or TRBV12-4 and TRBJ1-5, with no clear D. CDR3 length: 12 amino acids. V lost 3 bases and J 10 bases, leaving 10 bases between the germline ends.

CDR3 residues: CASSATGLGGELFF. In nucleotides, the CDR3 is TGTGCCAGCAGCGCAACAGGGTTGGGCGGGGAGCTGTTTTTT. The chain is built from TRBV9 and TRBJ2-2, with D possibly being TRBD1 (6 bases). The CDR3 runs to 14 residues. V dropped 3 bases and J dropped 7 bases, with 13 bases sitting between them. In germline, CDR1 is SGDLS, CDR2 YYNGEE.

CDR3 nucleotides: TGTGCCAGCAGTCCCTCCGGTTCTGGGGCCAACGTCCTGACTTTC. This translates into CASSPSGSGANVLTF. The rearrangement joins TRBV28 to TRBJ2-6; D gene uncertain. The CDR3 has 15 amino acids. The V and J ends lost 5 bases and 1 base respectively, with 9 bases between them. Germline V gene sequence: CDR1 MDHEN, CDR2 SYDVKM.

CDR3 in amino acids: CSVRGNNEKLFF. DNA of the CDR3: TGCAGCGTTAGGGGGAATAATGAAAAACTGTTTTTT. The J gene is TRBJ1-4, the V gene TRBV29-1, with D maybe TRBD1 (6 bases). This CDR3 has 12 residues. Germline V gene lookup returns CDR1 SQVTM and CDR2 ANQGSEA. Deletions cut 5 bases from V and 4 bases from J, with 8 bases between.

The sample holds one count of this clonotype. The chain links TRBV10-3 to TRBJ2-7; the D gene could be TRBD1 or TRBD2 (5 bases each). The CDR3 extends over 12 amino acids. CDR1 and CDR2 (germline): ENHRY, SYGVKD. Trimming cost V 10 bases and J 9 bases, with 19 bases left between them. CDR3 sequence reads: CATAGTAIGQYF. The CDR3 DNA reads TGTGCCACCGCAGGGACGGCCATAGGGCAGTACTTC.

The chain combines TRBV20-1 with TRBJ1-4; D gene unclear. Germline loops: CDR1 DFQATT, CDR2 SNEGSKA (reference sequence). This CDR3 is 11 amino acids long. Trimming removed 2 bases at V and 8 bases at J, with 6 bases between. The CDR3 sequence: CSARSYEKLFF. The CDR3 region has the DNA TGCAGTGCTAGATCATACGAAAAACTGTTTTTT.

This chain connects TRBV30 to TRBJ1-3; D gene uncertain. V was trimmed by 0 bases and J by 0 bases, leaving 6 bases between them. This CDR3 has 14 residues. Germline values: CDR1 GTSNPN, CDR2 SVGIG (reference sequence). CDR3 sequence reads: CAWSVTGSGNTIYF. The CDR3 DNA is TGTGCCTGGAGTGTGACGGGCTCTGGAAACACCATATATTTT. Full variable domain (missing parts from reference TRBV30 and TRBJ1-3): SQTIHQWPATLVQPVGSPLSLECTVEGTSNPNLYWYRQAAGRGLQLLFYSVGIGQISSEVPQNLSASRPQDRQFILSSKKLLLSDSGFYLCAWSVTGSGNTIYFGEGSWLTVV.

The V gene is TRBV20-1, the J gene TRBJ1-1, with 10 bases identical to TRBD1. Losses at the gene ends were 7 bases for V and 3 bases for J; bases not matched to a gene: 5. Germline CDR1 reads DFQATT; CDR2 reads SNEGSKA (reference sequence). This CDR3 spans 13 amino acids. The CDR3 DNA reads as TGCAGTGTTAGCGGGACAGGGGACACTGAAGCTTTCTTT. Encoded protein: CSVSGTGDTEAFF.

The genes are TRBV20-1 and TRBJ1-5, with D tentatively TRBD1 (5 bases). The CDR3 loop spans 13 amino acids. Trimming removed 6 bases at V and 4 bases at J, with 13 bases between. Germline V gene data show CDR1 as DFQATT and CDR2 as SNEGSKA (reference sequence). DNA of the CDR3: TGCAGTGCCCGAGGGGCAGCTAATCAGCCCCAGCATTTT. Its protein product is CSARGAANQPQHF.

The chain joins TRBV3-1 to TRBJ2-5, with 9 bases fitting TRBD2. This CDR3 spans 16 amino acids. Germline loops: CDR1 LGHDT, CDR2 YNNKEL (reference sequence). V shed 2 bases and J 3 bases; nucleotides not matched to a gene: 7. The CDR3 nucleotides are TGTGCCAGCAGCCAATATGGGGCTAGCGGGAAAGAGACCCAGTACTTC. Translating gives CASSQYGASGKETQYF.

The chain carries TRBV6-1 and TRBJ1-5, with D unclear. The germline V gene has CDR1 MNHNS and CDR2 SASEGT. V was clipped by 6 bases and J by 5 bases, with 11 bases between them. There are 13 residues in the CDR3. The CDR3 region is CASRGHGYQPQHF. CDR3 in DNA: TGTGCCAGCAGGGGCCATGGCTATCAGCCCCAGCATTTT.

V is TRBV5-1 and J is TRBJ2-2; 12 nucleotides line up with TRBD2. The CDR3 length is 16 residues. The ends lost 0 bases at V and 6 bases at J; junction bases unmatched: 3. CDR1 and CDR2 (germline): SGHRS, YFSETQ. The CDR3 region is CASSLALAGGPGELFF. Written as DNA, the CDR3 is TGCGCCAGCAGCTTGGCCCTAGCGGGAGGGCCCGGGGAGCTGTTTTTT.

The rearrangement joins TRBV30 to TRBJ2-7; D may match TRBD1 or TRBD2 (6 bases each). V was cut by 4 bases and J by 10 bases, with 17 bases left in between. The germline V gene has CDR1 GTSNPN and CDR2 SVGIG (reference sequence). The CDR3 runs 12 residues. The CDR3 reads CAWTMGGTPQYF. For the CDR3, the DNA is TGTGCCTGGACCATGGGCGGGACACCTCAGTACTTC.

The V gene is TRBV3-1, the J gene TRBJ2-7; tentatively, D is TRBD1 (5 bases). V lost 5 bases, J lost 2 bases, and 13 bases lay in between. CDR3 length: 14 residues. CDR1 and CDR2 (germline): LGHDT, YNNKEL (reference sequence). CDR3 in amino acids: CASSAAAGTYEQYF. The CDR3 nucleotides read TGTGCCAGCAGCGCCGCCGCAGGGACCTACGAGCAGTACTTC.

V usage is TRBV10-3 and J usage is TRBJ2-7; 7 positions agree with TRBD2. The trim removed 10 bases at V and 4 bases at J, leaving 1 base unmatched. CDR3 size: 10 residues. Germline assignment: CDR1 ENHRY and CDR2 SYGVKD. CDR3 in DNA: TGTGCCACCGGGGGGTACGAGCAGTACTTC. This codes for CATGGYEQYF.

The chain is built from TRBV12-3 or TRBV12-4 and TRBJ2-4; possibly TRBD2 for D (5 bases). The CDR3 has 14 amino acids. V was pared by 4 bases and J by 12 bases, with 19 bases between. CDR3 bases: TGTGCCAGCAGTTGGCGGTTGGGGAGACCAACTCAGTACTTC. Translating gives CASSWRLGRPTQYF.

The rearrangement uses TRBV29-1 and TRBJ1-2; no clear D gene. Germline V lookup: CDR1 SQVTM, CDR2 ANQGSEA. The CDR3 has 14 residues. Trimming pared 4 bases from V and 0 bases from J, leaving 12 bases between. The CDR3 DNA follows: TGCAGCGTTGCCCCCCGGATAACTAACTATGGCTACACCTTC. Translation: CSVAPRITNYGYTF.

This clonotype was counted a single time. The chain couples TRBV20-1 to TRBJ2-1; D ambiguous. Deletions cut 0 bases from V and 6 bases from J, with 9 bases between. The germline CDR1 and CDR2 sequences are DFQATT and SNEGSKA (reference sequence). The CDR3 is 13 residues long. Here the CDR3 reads CSAREYLLNEQFF. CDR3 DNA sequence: TGCAGTGCTAGAGAGTATTTGCTCAATGAGCAGTTCTTC.

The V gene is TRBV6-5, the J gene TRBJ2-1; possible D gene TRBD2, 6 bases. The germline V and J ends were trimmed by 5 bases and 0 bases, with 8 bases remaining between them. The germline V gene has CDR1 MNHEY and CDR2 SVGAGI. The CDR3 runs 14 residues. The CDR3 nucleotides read TGTGCCAGCAGTGGCGGGAACTCCTACAATGAGCAGTTCTTC. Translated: CASSGGNSYNEQFF.

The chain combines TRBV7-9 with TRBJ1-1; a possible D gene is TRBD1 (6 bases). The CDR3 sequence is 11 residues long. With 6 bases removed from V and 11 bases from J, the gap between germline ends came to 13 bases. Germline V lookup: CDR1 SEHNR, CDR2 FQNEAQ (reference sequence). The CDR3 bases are TGTGCCAGCAGGCTCTCAGGGGACGCTTTCTTT. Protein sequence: CASRLSGDAFF.

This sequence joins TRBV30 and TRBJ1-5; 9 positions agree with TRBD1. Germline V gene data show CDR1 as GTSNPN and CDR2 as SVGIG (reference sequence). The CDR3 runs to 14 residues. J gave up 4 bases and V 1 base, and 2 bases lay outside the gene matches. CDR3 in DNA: TGTGCCTGGAGTGGGGGACAGGGAAATCAGCCCCAGCATTTT. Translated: CAWSGGQGNQPQHF.

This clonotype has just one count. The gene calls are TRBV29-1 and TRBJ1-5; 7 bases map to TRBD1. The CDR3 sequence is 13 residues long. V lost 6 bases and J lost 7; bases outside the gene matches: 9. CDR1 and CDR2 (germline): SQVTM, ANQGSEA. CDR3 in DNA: TGCAGCGTGGAGACAGGGTATGAACAGCCCCAGCATTTT. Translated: CSVETGYEQPQHF.

This CDR3 is CASTHRELAKRNEQFF. The DNA of the CDR3 is TGTGCCAGCACCCACAGGGAACTAGCCAAGAGAAATGAGCAGTTCTTC. The gene calls are TRBV3-1 and TRBJ2-1; D may match TRBD1 or TRBD2 (6 bases each). The CDR3 spans 16 residues. Trimming cost V 7 bases and J 7 bases, with 23 bases left between them. Germline assignment: CDR1 LGHDT and CDR2 YNNKEL (reference sequence).